Sequencing of this T cell receptor (beta chain) was carried out in a study of early T cells in non-severe SARS-CoV-2 infection. Regarding the study as a whole: Database matching using VDJdb favored anti-spike CD8 responses, with private and CD4 specificities left missing.

Germline V gives CDR1 MDHEN, CDR2 SYDVKM. CDR3 size: 13 residues. V lost 6 bases and J lost 4; bases outside the gene matches: 4. About this clonotype: Its antigen is as yet unknown.

The library protocol tagged individual cDNA molecules with unique molecular identifiers. One entry per CDR3 protein, called by TCRdb with MiXCR from the 5' RACE reads. Of around 100,000 distinct CDR3 sequences listed, roughly 17% are singletons. The chain couples TRBV28 to TRBJ2-5; TRBD1 matches 8 bases. The source material was whole blood. The sequence came from an adult who was a healthcare worker with PCR-confirmed SARS-CoV-2 infection or an uninfected control (not recorded which). The CDR3 sequence: CASRSTGGETQYF. The CDR3 DNA is TGTGCCAGCAGGTCCACAGGGGGAGAGACCCAGTACTTC.